This entry lists 28 T cell receptor beta chains sequenced from one sample in a study of blood T cell repertoires in COVID-19. Measured with immunoSEQ multiplex PCR; TCRdb has only the in-frame clones, and not every one. The repertoire consists of about 210,000 clones, with about 83% occurring once and the leading ten covering approximately 8%. Sequencing was carried out using peripheral blood. These receptors all stem from a woman between 50 and 59 years old with active or convalescent COVID-19.

The chain carries TRBV29-1 and TRBJ2-4; possibly TRBD2 for D (6 bases). CDR3 length: 15 residues. The germline V gene has CDR1 SQVTM and CDR2 ANQGSEA. Trimming left V 4 bases short and J 3 bases short, with 16 bases between. CDR3 nucleotide sequence: TGCAGCGTTGCCCCGGGGGACCGCCGCAAAAACATTCAGTACTTC. It encodes CSVAPGDRRKNIQYF.

V usage is TRBV9 and J usage is TRBJ2-1; 12 bases fit TRBD2. Germline V CDR1 and CDR2: SGDLS, YYNGEE. J lost 5 bases, V lost 4 bases, and 10 bases had no gene match. This CDR3 has 17 residues. The DNA for the CDR3 is TGTGCCAGCAGCCCCTCTAGCGGGAGGGCCCCTGACAATGAGCAGTTCTTC. Its protein product is CASSPSSGRAPDNEQFF. Using reference TRBV9 and TRBJ2-1 for the parts outside the CDR3, the full variable domain is DSGVTQTPKHLITATGQRVTLRCSPRSGDLSVYWYQQSLDQGLQFLIQYYNGEERAKGNILERFSAQQFPDLHSELNLSSLELGDSALYFCASSPSSGRAPDNEQFFGPGTRLTVL.

Comment on this clone: Its ends do not fully match the called genes, so a read error is possible. CDR3 loop: CARSLTGRGGERGTYEQYF. CDR3 sequence (DNA): TGTGCCCGCAGCTTGACGGGCAGGGGAGGGGAGCGGGGGACCTACGAGCAGTACTTC. This sequence joins TRBV5-6 and TRBJ2-7, with 8 bases fitting TRBD2. The length of the CDR3 is 19 residues. Germline lookup yields CDR1 SGHDT and CDR2 YYEEEE.

The chain links TRBV28 to TRBJ2-7, with D possibly being TRBD2 (5 bases). The CDR3 contains 13 residues. In germline, CDR1 is MDHEN, CDR2 SYDVKM. The V gene lost 3 bases and the J gene lost 3 bases, with 9 bases spanning the gap. The CDR3 spells CASSLVSVYEQYF. CDR3 in DNA: TGTGCCAGCAGTTTGGTTAGCGTCTACGAGCAGTACTTC.

The genes are TRBV5-1 and TRBJ2-3; D might be TRBD1 (6 bases). Trimming left V 0 bases short and J 6 bases short, with 14 bases between. The germline CDR1 and CDR2 sequences are SGHRS and YFSETQ. The CDR3 runs to 15 residues. In DNA, the CDR3 is TGCGCCAGCAGCTTGGATCTTGGGGGCGCGGATACGCAGTATTTT. Its protein is CASSLDLGGADTQYF.

This rearrangement joins TRBV28 to TRBJ1-2; TRBD1 matches 9 bases. The CDR3 is 13 amino acids. Germline CDR1 MDHEN, CDR2 SYDVKM. The V gene end was trimmed by 4 bases and the J gene end by 9 bases; junction bases not matched to a gene: 6. The CDR3 is CASSYRTGERYTF. In DNA, the CDR3 is TGTGCCAGCAGTTACCGGACAGGGGAACGCTACACCTTC.

Notes on this clone: The junction and the germline gene differ at one end; a read error may be behind it. This chain links TRBV28 with TRBJ1-5, with unresolved D. This CDR3 is 12 amino acids long. Germline-derived CDR1 and CDR2 are MDHEN and SYDVKM. The CDR3 sequence: CASTLPNQPQHF. CDR3 nucleotide sequence: TGTGCCAGCACTTTACCGAATCAGCCCCAGCATTTT.

V is TRBV6-5 and J is TRBJ2-5, with TRBD2 as a possible D gene (5 bases). The germline CDR1 and CDR2 sequences are MNHEY and SVGAGI. The germline V and J ends were trimmed by 6 bases and 1 base, with 12 bases remaining between them. The CDR3 runs to 14 residues. CDR3 sequence: CASRWRSGQETQYF. For the CDR3, the DNA is TGTGCCAGCAGGTGGAGGTCGGGCCAAGAGACCCAGTACTTC.

V is TRBV21-1 and J is TRBJ2-3; the D call TRBD2 from the table was never checked on the DNA. TRBV21-1 is designated a pseudogene. This CDR3 is 12 amino acids long. CDR3 sequence reads: CASTNRTDTQYF. CDR3 nucleotides: TGTGCCAGCACTAATCGCACAGATACGCAGTATTTT.

The genes are TRBV12-3 or TRBV12-4 and TRBJ2-7, with a tentative D call TRBD2 (6 bases). The CDR3 extends over 13 amino acids. The ends were cut back, 6 bases at V and 6 bases at J, with 15 bases in the middle. The CDR3 is CASSIGTSPEQYF. CDR3 nucleotide sequence: TGTGCCAGCAGCATCGGGACTTCACCCGAGCAGTACTTC.

This clone was seen more than once but under ten times. The chain joins TRBV18 to TRBJ1-3; possible D gene TRBD1, 6 bases. Looked up from germline, CDR1 is KGHSH and CDR2 is LQKENI. CDR3 length: 15 amino acids. Trimming took off 5 bases at V and 0 bases at J, with 11 bases between the two ends. In DNA form, the CDR3 reads TGTGCCAGCTCAACGGACAGCTCCTCTGGAAACACCATATATTTT. This codes for CASSTDSSSGNTIYF.

This rearrangement joins TRBV5-6 to TRBJ1-5; D might be TRBD1 (6 bases). Germline CDR1 reads SGHDT; CDR2 reads YYEEEE. The CDR3 is made up of 17 amino acids. V lost 4 bases and J 0 bases, leaving 17 bases between the germline ends. The CDR3 reads CASSQRVGQISNQPQHF. The CDR3 DNA reads TGTGCCAGCAGCCAGAGAGTTGGACAGATTAGCAATCAGCCCCAGCATTTT.

The chain recombines TRBV9 with TRBJ2-7; D might be TRBD2 (6 bases). Trimming cost V 4 bases and J 0 bases, with 17 bases left between them. The CDR3 runs to 16 residues. Germline-derived CDR1 and CDR2 are SGDLS and YYNGEE. The CDR3: CASSNIGGSGSYEQYF. The CDR3 DNA is TGTGCCAGCAGCAATATCGGGGGTAGCGGCTCCTACGAGCAGTACTTC.

CDR3 in amino acids: CASRRGTLNYGYTF. DNA for the CDR3: TGTGCCAGCAGGAGAGGGACATTGAACTATGGCTACACCTTC. V gene TRBV27 combines with J gene TRBJ1-2; TRBD1 might be the D (6 bases). Trimming pared 6 bases from V and 2 bases from J, leaving 13 bases between. The germline gives CDR1 MNHEY, CDR2 SMNVEV (reference sequence). The CDR3 runs to 14 residues.

The chain is built from TRBV5-6 and TRBJ2-1; 12 bases line up with TRBD2. V trimming: 3 bases; J trimming: 9 bases; junction bases outside the gene matches: 7. Germline assignment: CDR1 SGHDT and CDR2 YYEEEE. This CDR3 region has 15 residues. Written as DNA, the CDR3 is TGTGCCAGCAGCTCCGGAGGACTAGCGGGAAGTGAGCAGTTCTTC. It is translated as CASSSGGLAGSEQFF.

This clone has only a few counts. The V and J genes are TRBV28 and TRBJ1-2; 7 bases are a match to TRBD1. The V and J ends lost 8 bases and 7 bases, in that order; junction bases with no gene match: 7. CDR3 size: 12 residues. Germline loops: CDR1 MDHEN, CDR2 SYDVKM. The CDR3 DNA reads as TGTGCCAGCCAGGACAGGTGGTTTGGCTACACCTTC. It yields the protein CASQDRWFGYTF.

This clone has only one observation. The rearrangement joins TRBV28 to TRBJ2-1; the D gene is possibly TRBD2 (5 bases). The CDR3 has 15 amino acids. Germline V CDR1 and CDR2: MDHEN, SYDVKM. Trimming took 2 bases from V and 2 from J, leaving 10 bases between them. In nucleotides, the CDR3 is TGTGCCAGCAGTTTAGAGGGCCTTACCTACAATGAGCAGTTCTTC. Residues: CASSLEGLTYNEQFF.

The chain joins TRBV12-5 to TRBJ2-7, with 10 positions matching TRBD2. Trimming cost V 7 bases and J 7 bases; bases outside gene matches: 10. The CDR3 is 14 amino acids. Germline V gene lookup returns CDR1 LGHNT and CDR2 FRNRAP. In DNA form, the CDR3 reads TGTGCTAGTGTTGTGGCTAGCGGGAGCTATGAGCAGTACTTC. Translation gives CASVVASGSYEQYF.

This clone was seen just once. This chain joins TRBV5-5 and TRBJ2-5, with TRBD2 matching 11 bases. Germline CDR1 is SGHKS and CDR2 is YYEKEE (reference sequence). J gave up 2 bases and V 4 bases, and 7 bases lay outside the gene matches. The CDR3 totals 16 residues. In nucleotides, the CDR3 is TGTGCCAGCAGCGGCACCGGGACTAGCGGTCAAGAGACCCAGTACTTC. It yields the protein CASSGTGTSGQETQYF.

The chain employs TRBV12-5 and TRBJ2-3, with D maybe TRBD1 (6 bases). Germline lookup yields CDR1 LGHNT and CDR2 FRNRAP. Between the trimmed V and J ends, which lost 3 bases and 0 bases, there was a span of 7 bases. CDR3 length: 14 residues. The CDR3 DNA sequence: TGTGCTAGTGGTTTAGGGACAAGCACAGATACGCAGTATTTT. This codes for CASGLGTSTDTQYF.

The chain combines TRBV3-1 (or the pseudogene TRBV3-2) with TRBJ2-1; 13 bases align to TRBD2. CDR1 and CDR2 (germline): LGHDT, YNNKEL (reference sequence). V gave up 6 bases and J gave up 5 bases; unmatched junction bases: 13. The CDR3 contains 18 residues. The CDR3 DNA follows: TGTGCCAGCAGACCCACTAGCGGGGGGGCCCTGACTCACAATGAGCAGTTCTTC. Protein: CASRPTSGGALTHNEQFF.

The chain joins TRBV5-6 to TRBJ2-5; 11 bases line up with TRBD1. V trimming: 3 bases; J trimming: 5 bases; junction bases outside the gene matches: 3. The germline V gene has CDR1 SGHDT and CDR2 YYEEEE. The CDR3 is made up of 14 amino acids. This CDR3 is CASSWDRGMETQYF. The DNA for the CDR3 is TGTGCCAGCAGCTGGGACAGGGGGATGGAGACCCAGTACTTC.

The J gene is TRBJ2-1, the V gene TRBV5-4, with a possible D match to TRBD2 (6 bases). Trimming pared 3 bases from V and 4 bases from J, leaving 11 bases between. Germline V gene lookup returns CDR1 SGHNT and CDR2 YYREEE (reference sequence). The CDR3 runs to 14 residues. The CDR3 bases are TGTGCCAGCAGCTCCGGGACTCGGTACAATGAGCAGTTCTTC. Translated: CASSSGTRYNEQFF.

This clone was seen a handful of times. This chain links TRBV5-4 with TRBJ2-7, with 11 bases that match TRBD2. Trimming at V came to 4 bases and at J to 2 bases, leaving 5 bases not matched to a gene. The CDR3 extends over 15 amino acids. In germline, CDR1 is SGHNT, CDR2 YYREEE (reference sequence). CDR3 sequence: CASSATSGDAYEQYF. As DNA, the CDR3 is TGTGCCAGCAGCGCGACTAGCGGGGATGCCTACGAGCAGTACTTC. Full variable domain (remainder filled in from reference TRBV5-4 and TRBJ2-7): ETGVTQSPTHLIKTRGQQVTLRCSSQSGHNTVSWYQQALGQGPQFIFQYYREEENGRGNFPPRFSGLQFPNYSSELNVNALELDDSALYLCASSATSGDAYEQYFGPGTRLTVT.

The V call is TRBV20-1, the J call TRBJ1-1, with D maybe TRBD1 (6 bases). This CDR3 spans 11 amino acids. V lost 6 bases, J lost 8 bases, and 13 bases lay in between. Germline V gives CDR1 DFQATT, CDR2 SNEGSKA (reference sequence). This CDR3 is CSASQGYEAFF. In nucleotides, the CDR3 is TGCAGTGCCTCCCAGGGGTACGAAGCTTTCTTT.

Remarks on this clone: Different DNA sequences within this sample yield the same CDR3. The chain joins TRBV5-1 to TRBJ2-1; D may be TRBD2 (5 bases). Between the trimmed V and J ends, which lost 0 bases and 7 bases, there was a span of 11 bases. Germline CDR1 is SGHRS and CDR2 is YFSETQ. The CDR3 covers 14 residues. The CDR3 DNA is TGCGCCAGCAGCTTGGGGGGAGCTGGGAATGAGCAGTTCTTC. As protein: CASSLGGAGNEQFF.

This chain uses TRBV20-1 with TRBJ1-2, with D possibly matching TRBD1 (5 bases). Germline V gene sequence: CDR1 DFQATT, CDR2 SNEGSKA (reference sequence). This CDR3 spans 16 amino acids. Deletions cut 3 bases from V and 3 bases from J, with 20 bases between. The CDR3 here is CSASTLQGGRDYGYTF. The CDR3 bases are TGCAGTGCTAGTACTCTCCAGGGAGGTAGGGACTATGGCTACACCTTC.

The genes are TRBV5-1 and TRBJ1-5; 7 nucleotides agree with TRBD1. The CDR3 is 15 amino acids. Unmatched junction bases numbered 3, after V lost 0 bases and J lost 3 bases. The germline gives CDR1 SGHRS, CDR2 YFSETQ. The CDR3 reads CASSLDQGVNQPQHF. The CDR3 DNA is TGCGCCAGCAGCTTGGATCAGGGGGTCAATCAGCCCCAGCATTTT.